The sequence of this T cell receptor beta chain was determined in a study of blood T cell repertoires in COVID-19. Whole-study context: Acute-phase and convalescent COVID-19 samples originated in the United States, Italy and Spain. Sample material is recorded as cDNA or gDNA derived from T cells, B-cell-depleted T cells, or PBMCs.

Per the authors' pipeline: Amplified reference gene primers provided the basis for estimating nucleated cell counts. The method was immunoSEQ multiplex PCR; TCRdb's version includes in-frame clones alone and lacks a portion of them. Clone size and V and J calls were adopted from that table, with D and trimming inferred from the DNA. The sample shows around 190,000 clones, roughly nine tenths of them seen only once. The specimen was peripheral blood. The sequence was obtained from a man in his 70s with active or convalescent COVID-19.

The DNA of the CDR3 is TGTGCCAGCAGCTTAGGTGGCGGCAATTTCTACAATGAGCAGTTCTTC. As protein: CASSLGGGNFYNEQFF. The chain employs TRBV7-6 and TRBJ2-1; no clear D gene. The germline V gene encodes CDR1 SGHVS and CDR2 FNYEAQ. The CDR3 spans 16 residues. The V gene lost 1 base and the J gene lost 3 bases, with 13 bases spanning the gap.